Each of the 20 T cell receptor beta chains below was sequenced from the same sample in a study of T cells in Graves' hyperthyroidism and ophthalmopathy (dated by TCRdb to between 2018 and 2021). Library construction relied on multiplex PCR. The listed sequencing device is Illumina HiSeq 2000. TCR beta CDR3 regions were amplified from RNA transcripts. A first-round RT-PCR of the TCR CDR3 used the HTBI primer set with the Qiagen OneStep RT-PCR kit. TCRdb trimmed the raw reads at Q25, called clones with MiXCR and kept productive beta chains. Rows with a matching CDR3 protein are joined into one entry that keeps the most common DNA and genes. The sample yields some 200,000 distinct CDR3 sequences; roughly 17% were counted once. The ten largest clonotypes hold about half of the sample. Sample: blood. These receptors were collected from a woman aged 45-60 years with Graves' hyperthyroidism.

The V gene is TRBV11-2, the J gene TRBJ2-5, with TRBD2 as a possible D gene (5 bases). This CDR3 comprises 16 residues. The germline gives CDR1 SGHAT, CDR2 FQNNGV. With 2 bases removed from V and 5 bases from J, the gap between germline ends came to 18 bases. CDR3 nucleotide sequence: TGTGCCAGCAGCTTAAATCACCCACAATCGGGGGAGACCCAGTACTTC. Its protein is CASSLNHPQSGETQYF.

The chain links TRBV10-3 to TRBJ2-1; 10 positions agree with TRBD1. The V gene's germline CDR1 is ENHRY and CDR2 SYGVKD. The V and J ends lost 7 bases and 8 bases, in that order; junction bases with no gene match: 8. The CDR3 loop spans 14 amino acids. For the CDR3, the DNA is TGTGCCATCACCACGGGACAGGGGATCGATGAGCAGTTCTTC. It is translated as CAITTGQGIDEQFF.

The chain joins TRBV11-2 to TRBJ2-7, with a tentative D call TRBD1 (5 bases). Deletions cut 6 bases from V and 4 bases from J, with 16 bases between. CDR3 length: 14 amino acids. Germline V lookup: CDR1 SGHAT, CDR2 FQNNGV. CDR3 DNA sequence: TGTGCCAGCAGAAAAATCACAGGCCGGTACGAGCAGTACTTC. Translated: CASRKITGRYEQYF.

About this clonotype itself: A much larger clone lies one base from this, so it may be a read error. The rearrangement links TRBV20-1 to TRBJ2-3; possibly TRBD2 for D (6 bases). Trimming left V 5 bases short and J 0 bases short, with 12 bases between. Germline V gene lookup returns CDR1 DFQATT and CDR2 SNEGSKA (reference sequence). This CDR3 comprises 14 residues. The DNA of the CDR3 is TGCAGTGCTTCATTCGGGACTAGCACAGATACGCAGTATTTT. Protein: CSASFGTSTDTQYF.

There are many counts of this clonotype. The chain carries TRBV2 and TRBJ2-1; TRBD1 or TRBD2 may be the D gene (5 bases each). This CDR3 is 15 amino acids long. Germline-derived CDR1 and CDR2 are SNHLY and FYNNEI. V gave up 3 bases and J gave up 3 bases, with 12 bases separating them. The CDR3, as DNA: TGTGCCAGCAGTGATGTTTGGGACGGCTACAATGAGCAGTTCTTC. Its protein product is CASSDVWDGYNEQFF.

The chain's CDR3 is CATSETGTEITDTQYF. CDR3 in DNA: TGTGCCACCAGTGAAACCGGGACAGAGATCACAGATACGCAGTATTTT. The chain has TRBV24-1 and TRBJ2-3, with 7 bases lining up with TRBD1. Germline V lookup: CDR1 KGHDR, CDR2 SFDVKD. The CDR3 loop spans 16 amino acids. J lost 2 bases, V lost 4 bases, and 8 bases had no gene match.

This chain connects TRBV4-1 to TRBJ2-2; the D is unclear. Germline V CDR1 and CDR2: MGHRA, YSYEKL. The CDR3 has 15 amino acids. V lost 4 bases, J lost 0 bases, and 9 bases lay in between. CDR3 sequence reads: CASSRDGSNTGELFF. CDR3 coding DNA: TGCGCCAGCAGCCGAGACGGCTCGAACACCGGGGAGCTGTTTTTT.

The rearrangement uses TRBV5-1 and TRBJ2-7, with 8 bases that match TRBD2. Unmatched junction bases numbered 8, after V lost 4 bases and J lost 2 bases. The CDR3 is 15 amino acids. Germline V CDR1 and CDR2: SGHRS, YFSETQ. CDR3 residues: CASSPQAGLAYEQYF. The CDR3 DNA reads as TGCGCCAGCAGCCCCCAAGCGGGACTAGCCTACGAGCAGTACTTC. Full variable domain (remainder filled in from reference TRBV5-1 and TRBJ2-7): KAGVTQTPRYLIKTRGQQVTLSCSPISGHRSVSWYQQTPGQGLQFLFEYFSETQRNKGNFPGRFSGRQFSNSRSEMNVSTLELGDSALYLCASSPQAGLAYEQYFGPGTRLTVT.

The rearrangement links TRBV30 to TRBJ2-1, with 7 bases identical to TRBD2. Germline loops: CDR1 GTSNPN, CDR2 SVGIG (reference sequence). Trimming removed 5 bases from V and 3 bases from J; junction bases left unmatched: 7. This CDR3 is 14 amino acids long. CDR3 sequence: CAWGASGDYNEQFF. The CDR3 bases are TGTGCCTGGGGAGCTAGCGGAGACTACAATGAGCAGTTCTTC.

This clonotype was counted ten times or more. The gene calls are TRBV3-1 and TRBJ2-7, with D possibly TRBD1 on 5 matching bases. The germline V gene encodes CDR1 LGHDT and CDR2 YNNKEL (reference sequence). The CDR3 extends over 13 amino acids. The V and J ends lost 1 base and 6 bases respectively, with 10 bases between them. In DNA form, the CDR3 reads TGTGCCAGCAGCCAAGCAGGGAAAGGCGAGCAGTACTTC. This encodes CASSQAGKGEQYF.

Note on this clonotype: This may arise from a read error, as a much more abundant clone is one base away. CDR3 residues: CASGRASCEQFF. CDR3 DNA sequence: TGTGCCAGCGGCAGGGCTTCGTGTGAGCAGTTCTTC. The rearrangement joins TRBV9 to TRBJ2-1; D perhaps matches TRBD1 (5 bases). The CDR3 extends over 12 amino acids. Trimming took off 7 bases at V and 9 bases at J, with 14 bases between the two ends. Germline assignment: CDR1 SGDLS and CDR2 YYNGEE.

Ten or more counts support this clonotype. The rearrangement uses TRBV5-1 and TRBJ1-1; 12 bases map to TRBD1. This CDR3 is 15 amino acids long. After removal of 4 bases from V and 10 bases from J, the junction contained 11 bases not matched to a gene. Germline CDR1 reads SGHRS; CDR2 reads YFSETQ. The CDR3 loop is CASSTHPGQGAGAFF. The CDR3 DNA is TGCGCCAGCAGCACTCACCCGGGACAGGGGGCGGGAGCTTTCTTT.

This clonotype was counted at least ten times. The chain joins TRBV12-3 or TRBV12-4 to TRBJ2-7; D call uncertain. Trimming left V 4 bases short and J 3 bases short, with 7 bases between. The CDR3 totals 12 residues. The CDR3 is CASSYQDYEQYF. The CDR3 region has the DNA TGTGCCAGCAGTTATCAGGACTACGAGCAGTACTTC.

The chain joins TRBV14 to TRBJ2-1, with TRBD2 matching over 7 bases. With 6 bases clipped from V and 0 bases from J, the junction kept 8 bases outside the gene matches. The CDR3 covers 16 residues. Germline V lookup: CDR1 SGHDN, CDR2 FVKESK. CDR3 amino acids: CASSWWGGSSYNEQFF. The CDR3 DNA is TGTGCCAGCAGTTGGTGGGGCGGGAGCTCCTACAATGAGCAGTTCTTC.

The sample holds a few counts of this clonotype. This chain joins TRBV20-1 and TRBJ2-1; the D gene is possibly TRBD2 (6 bases). The CDR3 spans 16 residues. Germline V lookup: CDR1 DFQATT, CDR2 SNEGSKA (reference sequence). With 0 bases removed from V and 3 bases from J, the gap between germline ends came to 15 bases. Here the CDR3 DNA reads TGCAGTGCTAGAGACTATATCCCGGGAGTCTACAATGAGCAGTTCTTC. This gives the protein CSARDYIPGVYNEQFF.

The V call is TRBV15, the J call TRBJ2-7, with D perhaps TRBD2 (6 bases). Trimming pared 0 bases from V and 6 bases from J, leaving 18 bases between. CDR1 is LNHNV, CDR2 YYDKDF, per germline (reference sequence). CDR3 length: 16 amino acids. CDR3 nucleotides: TGTGCCACCAGCAGAGATGGTAGCGGACTCTGGGGCGAGCAGTACTTC. Translating it yields CATSRDGSGLWGEQYF.

This clonotype was counted between two and nine times. This chain links TRBV7-2 with TRBJ1-1; 8 bases are shared with TRBD1. Per the germline V gene, CDR1 is SGHTA and CDR2 is FQGNSA. Trimming took 1 base from V and 5 from J; bases not matched to a gene: 3. The CDR3 spans 14 residues. This CDR3 reads CASSLDRGGTEAFF. The CDR3 DNA is TGTGCCAGCAGCTTAGACAGGGGGGGAACTGAAGCTTTCTTT. The entire variable domain, with the rest obtained from reference TRBV7-2 and TRBJ1-1, is as follows: GAGVSQSPSNKVTEKGKDVELRCDPISGHTALYWYRQSLGQGLEFLIYFQGNSAPDKSGLPSDRFSAERTGGSVSTLTIQRTQQEDSAVYLCASSLDRGGTEAFFGQGTRLTVV.

This clonotype was counted at least ten times. This chain joins TRBV29-1 and TRBJ1-2; perhaps TRBD1 as D (5 bases). Germline values: CDR1 SQVTM, CDR2 ANQGSEA. Trimming shortened V by 2 bases and J by 7 bases, and 14 bases separated the two germline ends. The CDR3 is 13 amino acids. CDR3 in amino acids: CSVERGARGGYTF. CDR3 nucleotide sequence: TGCAGCGTTGAAAGAGGGGCGCGGGGTGGCTACACCTTC.

This clonotype showed up many times. The J gene is TRBJ2-6, the V gene TRBV25-1, with D unresolved. With 1 base removed from V and 0 bases from J, the gap between germline ends came to 4 bases. CDR1 is MGHDK, CDR2 SYGVNS, per germline. This CDR3 is 15 amino acids long. Here the CDR3 reads CASSELGSGANVLTF. In DNA form, the CDR3 reads TGTGCCAGCAGTGAATTGGGCTCTGGGGCCAACGTCCTGACTTTC.

There are many counts of this clonotype. This chain connects TRBV7-8 to TRBJ2-4, with 7 bases lining up with TRBD2. Germline loops: CDR1 SGHVS, CDR2 FQNEAQ. This CDR3 has 15 residues. With 4 bases clipped from V and 6 bases from J, the junction kept 9 bases outside the gene matches. CDR3 amino acids: CASSSSGGSGNIQYF. CDR3 coding DNA: TGTGCCAGCAGCTCCTCGGGGGGTAGTGGAAACATTCAGTACTTC.